The clone carrying this T cell receptor (beta chain) was detected many times. No antigen is known for it. These data belong to a study of response to subunit inactivated influenza vaccine. Study-level results: The authors suggested that few new T cells are recruited per seasonal influenza vaccination.

The CDR3 is made up of 15 amino acids. Deletions cut 7 bases from V and 7 bases from J, with 19 bases between. One entry per CDR3 protein results from TCRdb running MiXCR on the RT-PCR reads. The sample includes about 520,000 distinct CDR3 sequences, over 25% seen only once; the top ten take under 2.5%. V gene TRBV12-3 or TRBV12-4 combines with J gene TRBJ2-2; D is perhaps TRBD2 (7 bases). The clonotype comes from a man aged 50 or older who received an inactivated influenza vaccine. The specimen was CD4+ T cells sorted from PBMCs, collected more than 4 days after vaccination. CDR3 DNA: TGTGCCAGCATCCCCTTCGGGGGGCACGGCGGGGAGCTGTTTTTT. Encoded protein: CASIPFGGHGGELFF.